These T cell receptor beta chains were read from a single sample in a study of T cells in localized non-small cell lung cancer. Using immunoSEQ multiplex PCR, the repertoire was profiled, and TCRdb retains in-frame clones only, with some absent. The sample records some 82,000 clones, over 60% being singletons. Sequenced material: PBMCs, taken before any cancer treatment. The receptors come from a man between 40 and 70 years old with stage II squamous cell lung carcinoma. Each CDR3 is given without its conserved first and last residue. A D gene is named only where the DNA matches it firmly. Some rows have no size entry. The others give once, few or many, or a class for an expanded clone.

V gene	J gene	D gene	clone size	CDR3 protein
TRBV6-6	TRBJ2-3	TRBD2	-	ASSPPGTSGHTQY
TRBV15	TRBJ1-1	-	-	ATSRDAQGRTEAF
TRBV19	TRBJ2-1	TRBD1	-	ASRSGQGYHNEQF
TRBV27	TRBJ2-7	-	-	ASSLGISYEQY
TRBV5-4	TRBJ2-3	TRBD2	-	ASSSSVAGGTDTQY
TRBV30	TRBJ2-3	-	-	AWSTPELPDTQY
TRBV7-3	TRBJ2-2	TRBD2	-	ASSSRLAGTGELF
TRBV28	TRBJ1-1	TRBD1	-	ASSPHGTGLSEAF
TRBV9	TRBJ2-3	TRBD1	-	ASSVDRGSGTDTQY
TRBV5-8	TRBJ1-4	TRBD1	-	ASSPGTGTATNEKLF
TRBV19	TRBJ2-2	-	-	ASSWPSGNTGELF
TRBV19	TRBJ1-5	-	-	ASTPTDLNQPQH
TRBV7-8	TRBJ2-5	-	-	ASSLWGGGFQETQY
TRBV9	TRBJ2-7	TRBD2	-	ASSASGGYHEQY
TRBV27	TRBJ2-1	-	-	ASSFQSSEQF
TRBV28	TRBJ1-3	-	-	ASTGANGNTIY
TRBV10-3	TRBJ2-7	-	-	AMGSSNYEQY
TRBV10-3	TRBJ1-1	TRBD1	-	AISVEGTGESEAF
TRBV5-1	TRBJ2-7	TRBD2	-	ASSPRTSGTPHEQY
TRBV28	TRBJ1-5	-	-	ASSWISDQPQH
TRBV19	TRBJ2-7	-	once	ATRNGPGQGEQY
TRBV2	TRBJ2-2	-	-	ASSAGRRNTGELF
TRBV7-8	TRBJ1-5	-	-	ATSRDPNQPQH
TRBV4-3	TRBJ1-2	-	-	ASSQGVTDSSNYGYT
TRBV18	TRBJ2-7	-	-	ASSPTATSSYEQY
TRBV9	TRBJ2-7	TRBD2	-	ASSVASGGGRYEQY
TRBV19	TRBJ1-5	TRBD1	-	ASSSRGDRENQPQH
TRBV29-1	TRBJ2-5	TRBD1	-	SGRQGDATQY
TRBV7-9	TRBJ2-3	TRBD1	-	ASSLGDRGRTDTQY
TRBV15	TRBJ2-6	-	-	ATMVSGANVLT
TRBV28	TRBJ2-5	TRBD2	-	AGKAGGSETQY
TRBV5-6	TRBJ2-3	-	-	ASSFDTDTQY
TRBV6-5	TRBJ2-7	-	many	ASSPDSLSYEQY
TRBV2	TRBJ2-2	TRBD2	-	ASTRGLAAGELF
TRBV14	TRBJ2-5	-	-	ASSHLGRQETQY
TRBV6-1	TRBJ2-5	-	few	ASSAQWTVQQETQY
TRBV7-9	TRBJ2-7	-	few	ASSSGRFYEQY
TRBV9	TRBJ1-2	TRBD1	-	ASSVSGQVNGYT
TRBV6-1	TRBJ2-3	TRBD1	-	ASSVTGGTDTQY
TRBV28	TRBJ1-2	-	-	ASRVDSLFLGYGYT